What follows describes a single T cell receptor (beta chain). What this receptor recognizes is not known. There are no base qualities to consult, and no much larger clone falls within one base. CDR1 SEHNR and CDR2 FQNEAQ were looked up in the germline V gene (reference sequence). From its cysteine to its phenylalanine, the CDR3 spans 12 amino acids. Only the CDR3 portion is preserved as DNA: 36 bases, with reading frame beginning at the first base. V was cut back by 7 bases and J by 2 bases, leaving a gap of 7 bases between them. This sample's treatment or condition label indicates: approximately 18 received Ad26.COV2.S at low or high dose, single or two shots; about 5 received placebo; per-sample allocation not given. For vaccine and placebo recipients, the sequenced repertoires came from samples collected on day 63 after the first injection. Between 29 July and 7 August 2020, Cohort 1b enrolled 20 to 30 adults aged 18-55 years at one site in Boston, USA. Ad26.COV2.S was a replication-incompetent adenovirus type 26 vector that expressed a prefusion-stabilized SARS-CoV-2 spike protein derived from the original Wuhan strain.

This record comes from a study of Ad26.COV2.S vaccination and SARS-CoV-2 variants (dated by TCRdb to the early 2020s). Concerning the study at large: Donors in the vaccine arm were drawn from COV1001, a multicentre, randomized, double-blind, placebo-controlled phase I-IIa trial testing Ad26.COV2.S in healthy adults. Dosing of Ad26.COV2.S was intramuscular, at either 5x10^10 or 1x10^11 viral particles, delivered as one shot or as two shots spaced 56 days apart. TCRbeta repertoire sequencing was used to assess the specificity and breadth of SARS-CoV-2-reactive T cell receptors after Ad26.COV2.S vaccination. The TCR-sequenced set comprised approximately 30 samples: approximately 19 Ad26.COV2.S vaccine recipients, 5 placebo recipients and 8 SARS-CoV-2 convalescent individuals. Trial participants were randomized into five groups of five, in which low-dose or high-dose Ad26.COV2.S was given once or twice, or placebo was given on both occasions. Investigators remained blinded to trial group allocation during experiments and outcome assessment. Results and caveats for the whole study, not just this receptor: After vaccination, spike-specific CD8+ and CD4+ T cell responses were reported to show substantial breadth. Non-spike TCR breadth was comparable between vaccine and placebo recipients, consistent with the vaccine containing only spike. Higher spike-specific TCR breadth was observed in Ad26.COV2.S recipients than in placebo recipients (P = 0.0014). The study was not powered to compare responses between vaccine doses or regimens. It was noted by the authors that total T cell responses may have been underestimated by the TCR breadth and depth analyses.

The immunoSEQ Assay was used to sequence TCRbeta CDR3 regions. After extraction, genomic DNA underwent amplification by bias-controlled multiplex PCR, followed by high-throughput sequencing. As for the original processing: To quantify the absolute abundance of every unique TCRbeta CDR3 region, sequences were collapsed and filtered. Usable DNA was measured by amplifying reference genes present in all nucleated cells, and TCRbeta template counts were normalized to that usable DNA to estimate T cell fraction. Repertoire TCRs were annotated as SARS-CoV-2-specific by exact matching of V gene, CDR3 amino acid sequence and J gene to a known reactive TCR set. The reference SARS-CoV-2 TCR set was obtained from MIRA and was filtered for enrichment in COVID-19-positive ImmuneCODE repertoires, whereby public or cross-reactive TCRs were removed. Using the MIRA antigens, annotated TCRs were further analysed by specific ORF or by position within an ORF. Breadth was defined as annotated unique rearrangements over total unique productive rearrangements; depth was the summed frequency of those rearrangements. Group comparisons of TCR breadth used two-sided Wilcoxon rank-sum tests. Imported from immuneACCESS, the table was reduced by TCRdb to in-frame sequences with V and J called. These copies leave out some clones; in studies compared against another copy, an unresolved V gene accounts for under half, and the cause of the remainder is not known. V and J calls and clone size are those listed in that table; D and trimming were worked out from the DNA. This sample lists about 440,000 clones; 80% to 95% were detected once. Roughly 3.9% of the sample is taken by the ten largest.

The clonotype comes from a person aged 18 to 59 who received the Ad26.COV2.S COVID-19 vaccine or a placebo. This chain joins TRBV7-9 to TRBJ2-3, with no confident D gene call. The sample consisted of peripheral blood, taken in a trial of Ad26.COV2.S vaccine versus placebo. For the CDR3, the sequence is CASIGPTDTQYF. Read as DNA, the sequence is TGTGCCAGCATTGGACCCACAGATACGCAGTATTTT.